Here is one TCR beta chain with its context. Its antigen is not known. Profiled with immunoSEQ multiplex PCR; TCRdb holds only in-frame clones, not every one. The profile shows over 150,000 clones, roughly nine tenths of them singletons. This sample was taken from a study of cytomegalovirus exposure and HLA in healthy donors. Study observations and caveats: There were some public TCRs occurring in many donors, but most TCR sequences were rare.

There are 16 residues in the CDR3. Per germline, CDR1 MNHEY and CDR2 SMNVEV (reference sequence). V was pared by 1 base and J by 5 bases, with 14 bases between. Sequenced sample: PBMCs. This chain connects TRBV27 to TRBJ1-4, with no clear D. The clonotype originates from a woman in her 30s in good health and CMV-seronegative. In nucleotides, the CDR3 is TGTGCCAGCAGTTTATATTCTGGCAGCCTAAATGAAAAACTGTTTTTT. Translating it yields CASSLYSGSLNEKLFF.